This T cell receptor (beta chain) was sequenced in a study of human T cells and chemical hapten exposure. TCRdb used MiXCR to reprocess the RACE reads, holding one entry per CDR3 protein. Of around 69,000 distinct CDR3 sequences in the sample, roughly 9.2% were seen once. This clonotype turned up a few times. Described time point: patch test 1, 2 weeks after DPC sensitization. Sample treatment: therapeutic diphenylcyclopropenone sensitization with weekly scalp DPC. This CDR3 comprises 16 residues. Germline lookup yields CDR1 PRHDT and CDR2 FYEKMQ (reference sequence). With 5 bases removed from V and 10 bases from J, the gap between germline ends came to 21 bases.

This clonotype was sampled from a woman in her thirties or forties with alopecia areata. Some clones in this sample may be carry-over from other donors' samples. This chain joins TRBV13 and TRBJ1-6, with D perhaps TRBD1 (5 bases). The specimen was whole blood, collected in connection with sensitization to the hapten diphenylcyclopropenone (DPC). CDR3 bases: TGTGCCAGCAGCCGAGGGGCTTGGGGACGTGGATCACCCCTCCACTTT. It codes for CASSRGAWGRGSPLHF. Complete variable domain (other parts from reference TRBV13 and TRBJ1-6): AAGVIQSPRHLIKEKRETATLKCYPIPRHDTVYWYQQGPGQDPQFLISFYEKMQSDKGSIPDRFSAQQFSDYHSELNMSSLELGDSALYFCASSRGAWGRGSPLHFGNGTRLTVT.